These T cell receptor beta chains were read from a single sample in a study of patients and donors after allogeneic stem cell transplantation. MiXCR was run by TCRdb on the RT-PCR reads, yielding one entry per CDR3 protein. The sample has about 230,000 distinct CDR3 sequences, around 14% seen once. The sequencing input was blood, either unsorted or a sorted T cell fraction (not recorded which). The source is a human donor who was either an allogeneic HSCT recipient or a stem cell or donor lymphocyte infusion donor (not recorded which). It is not recorded whose cells these are; they may come from a transplant donor. CDR3s include the opening cysteine and the closing phenylalanine or tryptophan. A D gene is named only where the DNA matches it firmly. Clone size, where shown, is once, few, many, or a class for clones that have expanded.

len	v_gene	abundance	d_gene	j_gene	CDR3aa	CDR3nt
14	TRBV3-1	-	TRBD2	TRBJ2-7	CASSQGTSGREQYF	TGTGCCAGCAGCCAAGGGACTAGCGGGAGGGAGCAGTACTTC
15	TRBV6-1	once	TRBD2	TRBJ2-7	CASSEDLAGVYEQYF	TGTGCCAGCAGTGAAGATCTAGCGGGAGTCTACGAGCAGTACTTC
17	TRBV6-2/TRBV6-3	few	TRBD2	TRBJ2-3	CASTQGRTSGSTDTQYF	TGTGCCAGCACCCAGGGTCGGACTAGCGGGAGCACAGATACGCAGTATTTT
14	TRBV29-1	few	TRBD1	TRBJ2-1	CSVDGGQGPVEQFF	TGCAGCGTTGACGGGGGACAGGGTCCTGTTGAGCAGTTCTTC
14	TRBV11-2	-	-	TRBJ1-2	CASSLDGVGYGYTF	TGTGCCAGCAGCTTAGATGGGGTGGGGTATGGCTACACCTTC
13	TRBV3-1	-	-	TRBJ1-4	CASSPQGREKLFF	TGTGCCAGCAGCCCACAGGGACGAGAAAAACTGTTTTTT
14	TRBV6-1	-	-	TRBJ2-3	CASRHTSSGDTQYF	TGTGCCAGCAGGCATACATCCTCCGGGGATACGCAGTATTTT
13	TRBV6-5	many	-	TRBJ2-2	CASSYRRVGELFF	TGTGCCAGCAGTTACCGGCGCGTCGGGGAGCTGTTTTTT
15	TRBV19	-	-	TRBJ1-1	CASSIGSGGNTEAFF	TGTGCCAGTAGTATAGGATCTGGAGGGAACACTGAAGCTTTCTTT
15	TRBV20-1	-	-	TRBJ2-4	CSAGDVRLAKNIQYF	TGCAGTGCTGGGGACGTCCGGCTAGCCAAAAACATTCAGTACTTC
15	TRBV9	-	-	TRBJ2-5	CASSAQDRQQETQYF	TGTGCCAGCAGCGCACAAGACCGACAACAAGAGACCCAGTACTTC
14	TRBV27	few	TRBD2	TRBJ2-7	CASSRAGGTYEQYF	TGTGCCAGCAGCCGAGCGGGAGGTACCTACGAGCAGTACTTC
13	TRBV5-5	many	-	TRBJ1-1	CASSLGRNTEAFF	TGTGCCAGCAGCTTGGGCAGAAACACTGAAGCTTTCTTT
18	TRBV24-1	many	-	TRBJ2-4	CATSDLNVNIKAKNIQYF	TGTGCCACCAGTGATTTAAACGTCAATATTAAAGCCAAAAACATTCAGTACTTC
14	TRBV25-1	few	-	TRBJ2-7	CASSPAGKVHEQYF	TGTGCCAGCAGTCCTGCAGGGAAGGTCCACGAGCAGTACTTC
14	TRBV14	-	-	TRBJ1-6	CASSQERSVSPLHF	TGTGCCAGCAGCCAAGAGAGATCGGTTTCACCCCTCCACTTT